This T cell receptor beta chain was sequenced during a study of tissue T cells after allogeneic stem cell transplantation. Whole-study findings and limits: Motif-based clustering found tissue-specific repertoire signatures shared across patients, though few clones were shared. Within patients, tissue anatomy strongly shaped TCR repertoire composition. Sampling depth was limited, and the cohort was small and clinically varied.

With regard to this clone: Its antigen is not known. Gene names refer to mouse genes. The read stops 1 residue short of the end of the CDR3; the missing end is completed from the germline J gene.

Looked up from germline, CDR1 is LGHNA and CDR2 is YSYQKL. V was clipped by 0 bases and J by 1 base, with 7 bases between them. The CDR3 has 15 residues. TCRdb's table, derived via immunoSEQ multiplex PCR, lists solely in-frame clones and lacks some. The sample includes more than 40,000 clones, 73% of them seen just once. The sequencing input was sorted cells pooled from one or two spleens. V and J are TRBV2 and TRBJ1-3; D is undetermined. This clonotype was obtained from a pool of C57BL/6 mice in good health. CDR3 protein: CASSQDRQSGNTLYF. The part of the CDR3 DNA that was read is TGTGCCAGCAGCCAAGATAGGCAATCTGGAAATACGCTCTAT.